Below, 22 T cell receptor beta chains from the same sample are listed, as sequenced in a study of T cell responses to AZD1222 COVID-19 vaccine. The assay was immunoSEQ multiplex PCR, and TCRdb's table has in-frame clones only and misses some. The sample carries fewer than 110,000 clones, roughly 89% recorded once. The sequencing here drew on peripheral blood, taken on day 0 of AZD1222 vaccination. These receptors were taken from an adult in good health.

The rearrangement uses TRBV5-1 and TRBJ1-1, with 7 nucleotides matching TRBD1. Germline values: CDR1 SGHRS, CDR2 YFSETQ. This CDR3 has 13 residues. J was trimmed by 5 bases and V by 4 bases; bases with no gene match: 5. In nucleotides, the CDR3 is TGCGCCAGCAGCCCGGACAGGAGAACTGAAGCTTTCTTT. Protein: CASSPDRRTEAFF.

The J gene is TRBJ1-3, the V gene TRBV10-3; 7 positions agree with TRBD1. The CDR3 runs to 13 residues. Germline V lookup: CDR1 ENHRY, CDR2 SYGVKD. V lost 6 bases and J lost 6; bases outside the gene matches: 5. Written as DNA, the CDR3 is TGTGCCATCAGGGGACAGCCGATAAACACCATATATTTT. This codes for CAIRGQPINTIYF.

This chain uses TRBV5-1 with TRBJ1-2; TRBD1 might be the D (6 bases). The germline V gene encodes CDR1 SGHRS and CDR2 YFSETQ. V lost 5 bases to trimming and J lost 5 bases, with 10 bases between them. The CDR3 sequence is 12 residues long. CDR3 amino acids: CASSGQTYGYTF. The CDR3 bases are TGCGCCAGCAGTGGACAGACTTATGGCTACACCTTC.

This chain uses TRBV28 with TRBJ2-7, with TRBD2 as a possible D gene (5 bases). The germline gives CDR1 MDHEN, CDR2 SYDVKM. This CDR3 has 13 amino acids. Deletions cut 6 bases from V and 0 bases from J, with 9 bases between. CDR3 region: CASRLALSYEQYF. CDR3 DNA: TGTGCCAGCAGGTTAGCGCTCTCCTACGAGCAGTACTTC.

The chain carries TRBV27 and TRBJ1-6, with D perhaps matching TRBD1 (5 bases). Germline V lookup: CDR1 MNHEY, CDR2 SMNVEV (reference sequence). Trimming removed 2 bases from V and 4 bases from J, with 12 bases in between. CDR3 length: 16 amino acids. The CDR3 protein is CASSLRGNAYNSPLHF. CDR3 DNA sequence: TGTGCCAGCAGTTTAAGGGGCAATGCTTATAATTCACCCCTCCACTTT.

The chain recombines TRBV11-1 with TRBJ2-7; D is unclear. V lost 8 bases, J lost 7 bases, and 12 bases lay in between. This CDR3 has 11 amino acids. CDR1 is SGHAT and CDR2 is FQDESV in the germline V gene (reference sequence). CDR3 in DNA: TGTGCCAGCGGACCGGGCCATGAGCAGTACTTC. It yields the protein CASGPGHEQYF.

The V gene is TRBV9, the J gene TRBJ1-5; D gene ambiguous. The CDR3 length is 16 residues. The germline V gene encodes CDR1 SGDLS and CDR2 YYNGEE. V was cut by 0 bases and J by 2 bases, with 12 bases left in between. This CDR3 reads CASSVDSGGGNQPQHF. CDR3 DNA sequence: TGTGCCAGCAGCGTAGACTCGGGTGGCGGCAATCAGCCCCAGCATTTT.

V is TRBV4-1 and J is TRBJ2-1; D is undetermined. The CDR3 runs to 15 residues. Germline-derived CDR1 and CDR2 are MGHRA and YSYEKL. Trimming removed 2 bases at V and 3 bases at J, with 11 bases between. The CDR3 DNA reads as TGCGCCAGCAGCCAAAAACAAGCAGACTACAATGAGCAGTTCTTC. Residues: CASSQKQADYNEQFF.

The chain employs TRBV18 and TRBJ1-2; D remains ambiguous. The CDR3 consists of 14 residues. Germline-derived CDR1 and CDR2 are KGHSH and LQKENI. V shed 2 bases and J shed 3 bases, with 10 bases lying between them. The CDR3 DNA is TGTGCCAGCTCACCATTAGGGAAGGACTATGGCTACACCTTC. Residues: CASSPLGKDYGYTF.

The chain has TRBV7-2 and TRBJ1-5, with D unresolved. Trimming removed 5 bases at V and 4 bases at J, with 12 bases between. Germline V gives CDR1 SGHTA, CDR2 FQGNSA. This CDR3 contains 14 residues. CDR3 nucleotides: TGTGCCAGCAGCGCTTCCAGTGGAAATCAGCCCCAGCATTTT. Protein product: CASSASSGNQPQHF.

CDR3 in amino acids: CASSDRRLAPYNEQFF. CDR3 sequence (DNA): TGTGCCAGCAGCGACCGTCGACTAGCCCCGTACAATGAGCAGTTCTTC. The rearrangement links TRBV7-8 to TRBJ2-1; 7 bases agree with TRBD2. The CDR3 extends over 16 amino acids. The germline V gene encodes CDR1 SGHVS and CDR2 FQNEAQ. The junction had 11 bases not matched to a gene; V was cut back by 5 bases and J by 4 bases.

This rearrangement joins TRBV29-1 to TRBJ2-7, with D possibly being TRBD1 (5 bases). The CDR3 spans 13 residues. Germline-derived CDR1 and CDR2 are SQVTM and ANQGSEA. Trimming cost V 3 bases and J 4 bases, with 13 bases left between them. CDR3 loop: CSVDLGRTYEQYF. As DNA, the CDR3 is TGCAGCGTTGATCTGGGGCGCACGTACGAGCAGTACTTC.

This CDR3 is CASTPNNQPQHF. The CDR3 nucleotides read TGTGCCAGCACCCCCAACAATCAGCCCCAGCATTTT. The V call is TRBV21-1, the J call TRBJ1-5; the DNA was not used to check the table's D call, TRBD1. TRBV21-1 is reported as a pseudogene. This CDR3 has 12 amino acids.

The chain couples TRBV5-1 to TRBJ2-5; 7 nucleotides line up with TRBD1. This CDR3 has 14 residues. V gave up 3 bases and J gave up 5 bases; unmatched junction bases: 7. The germline V gene encodes CDR1 SGHRS and CDR2 YFSETQ. The CDR3 coding sequence is TGCGCCAGCAGCTCCAAGGGGGCTGGGGAGACCCAGTACTTC. Translation gives CASSSKGAGETQYF. Supplemented by reference TRBV5-1 and TRBJ2-5, the full variable domain reads KAGVTQTPRYLIKTRGQQVTLSCSPISGHRSVSWYQQTPGQGLQFLFEYFSETQRNKGNFPGRFSGRQFSNSRSEMNVSTLELGDSALYLCASSSKGAGETQYFGPGTRLLVL.

The CDR3 nucleotides are TGTGCCAGTAGTAACTCCGGACTAGCGGAGGAGGAGCAGTTCTTC. As protein: CASSNSGLAEEEQFF. The genes are TRBV19 and TRBJ2-1; the match to TRBD2 covers 10 bases. This CDR3 has 15 amino acids. The V gene's germline CDR1 is LNHDA and CDR2 SQIVND (reference sequence). Unmatched junction bases numbered 10, after V lost 4 bases and J lost 10 bases.

The chain employs TRBV7-2 and TRBJ1-5; D is perhaps TRBD1 (5 bases). The CDR3 has 15 residues. V shed 0 bases and J shed 7 bases, with 13 bases lying between them. The germline V gene encodes CDR1 SGHTA and CDR2 FQGNSA. CDR3 in DNA: TGTGCCAGCAGCTTAGCAGGGGCTGGGGGACAGCCCCAGCATTTT. Translation: CASSLAGAGGQPQHF.

The chain recombines TRBV19 with TRBJ2-3; 10 nucleotides align to TRBD1. This CDR3 region has 15 residues. After removal of 5 bases from V and 7 bases from J, the junction contained 9 bases not matched to a gene. Germline lookup yields CDR1 LNHDA and CDR2 SQIVND (reference sequence). This chain's CDR3 is CASSDPGQGIYTQYF. DNA for the CDR3: TGTGCCAGTAGTGATCCGGGACAGGGGATTTATACGCAGTATTTT.

The chain uses TRBV2 and TRBJ2-3; D possibly corresponds to TRBD2 (6 bases). Germline loops: CDR1 SNHLY, CDR2 FYNNEI. V shed 5 bases and J shed 2 bases, with 14 bases lying between them. The CDR3 covers 15 residues. CDR3 nucleotide sequence: TGTGCCAGCAGTCGACTAGTCCCTTCCACAGATACGCAGTATTTT. Amino acid sequence: CASSRLVPSTDTQYF.

The CDR3 spells CASSQVGDAGSPLHF. As DNA, the CDR3 is TGTGCCAGCTCGCAGGTTGGAGATGCGGGTTCACCCCTCCACTTT. The chain couples TRBV18 to TRBJ1-6; D is uncertain. Trimming pared 6 bases from V and 9 bases from J, leaving 18 bases between. Germline CDR1 KGHSH, CDR2 LQKENI. This CDR3 spans 15 amino acids. Full variable domain (missing parts from reference TRBV18 and TRBJ1-6): NAGVMQNPRHLVRRRGQEARLRCSPMKGHSHVYWYRQLPEEGLKFMVYLQKENIIDESGMPKERFSAEFPKEGPSILRIQQVVRGDSAAYFCASSQVGDAGSPLHFGNGTRLTVT.

This clone has a single count. The chain combines TRBV30 with TRBJ1-4; D uncertain. The length of the CDR3 is 16 residues. Germline V gene lookup returns CDR1 GTSNPN and CDR2 SVGIG (reference sequence). Trimming shortened V by 3 bases and J by 2 bases, and 16 bases separated the two germline ends. The CDR3 sequence: CAWRLKEAATNEKLFF. The DNA for the CDR3 is TGTGCCTGGAGATTGAAAGAAGCGGCCACTAATGAAAAACTGTTTTTT.

Of note for this clone: A read error may account for a junction end that differs from germline. This chain joins TRBV11-2 and TRBJ1-2, with D perhaps TRBD1 (5 bases). The CDR3 is 13 residues long. CDR1 is SGHAT, CDR2 FQNNGV, per germline. The DNA of the CDR3 is TGTGCCAGCAGATTAGGCCGACAGTATGGCTACACCTTC. It is translated as CASRLGRQYGYTF.

The V call is TRBV19, the J call TRBJ2-7; 7 bases are shared with TRBD1. CDR1 is LNHDA and CDR2 is SQIVND in the germline V gene (reference sequence). V trimming: 3 bases; J trimming: 3 bases; junction bases outside the gene matches: 5. The CDR3 has 14 amino acids. CDR3 sequence: CASSIGTANYEQYF. CDR3 in DNA: TGTGCCAGTAGTATCGGGACAGCCAACTACGAGCAGTACTTC.